This T cell receptor beta chain came from a study of cytomegalovirus exposure and HLA in healthy donors. Study findings and constraints: Compared with the roughly 700-donor mean, an Asian-associated ancestry cluster reportedly had fewer N-insertions, according to a later analysis. Links to common viral pathogens appeared, in a later analysis, for several of the most significant clusters.

Germline CDR1 and CDR2: MNHEY and SVGAGI. The CDR3 totals 16 residues. Trimming took 0 bases from V and 7 from J, leaving 18 bases between them. For this clone: Its antigen remains unknown.

Primers: 60 Vbeta forward and 13 Jbeta reverse. The data were produced by immunoSEQ multiplex PCR, yet TCRdb's version contains in-frame clones alone and is incomplete. The sample carries 150,000 to 200,000 clones, around 75% recorded once. This TCR was recovered from a male donor in good health and CMV-seronegative. Input material: PBMCs. The chain recombines TRBV6-5 with TRBJ2-5; D possibly corresponds to TRBD1 (6 bases). The CDR3 sequence: CASSYSPQGIGGTQYF. CDR3 bases: TGTGCCAGCAGTTACTCGCCACAGGGCATCGGAGGGACCCAGTACTTC.